This T cell receptor beta chain was retrieved from a study of identical twins. Findings and caveats of the study: Modeled out-of-frame TCR alpha sharing in monozygotic twins fell below observed levels.

Germline V gene sequence: CDR1 SEHNR, CDR2 FQNEAQ (reference sequence). The CDR3 loop spans 15 amino acids. Trimming took 1 base from V and 2 from J; bases not matched to a gene: 1. This clonotype was observed at least ten times. Its antigen is not identified. TCRdb passed the 5' RACE reads through MiXCR, listing each CDR3 protein once. The sample consists of 250,000 or so distinct CDR3 sequences, 6% to 8.5% of them appearing once. Another study also made use of these data, one on yellow fever vaccine responses in identical twins.

The material sequenced was CD8+ T cells sorted from blood. The rearrangement joins TRBV7-9 to TRBJ2-7; TRBD2 matches 11 bases. The clonotype originates from a woman younger than 35 in good health. The CDR3 DNA follows: TGTGCCAGCAGCTTAGAGACTAGCGGGGCCTACGAGCAGTACTTC. It yields the protein CASSLETSGAYEQYF.